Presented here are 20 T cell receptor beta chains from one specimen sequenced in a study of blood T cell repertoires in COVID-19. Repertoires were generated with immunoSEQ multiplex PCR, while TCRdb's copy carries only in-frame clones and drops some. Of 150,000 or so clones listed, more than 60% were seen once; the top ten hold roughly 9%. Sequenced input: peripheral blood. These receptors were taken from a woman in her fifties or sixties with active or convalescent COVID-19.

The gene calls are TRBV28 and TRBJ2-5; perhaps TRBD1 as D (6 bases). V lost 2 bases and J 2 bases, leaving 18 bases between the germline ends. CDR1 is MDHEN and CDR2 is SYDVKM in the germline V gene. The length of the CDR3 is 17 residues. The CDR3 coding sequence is TGTGCCAGCAGTTTACCCTGGACAGAGGGGACACAAGAGACCCAGTACTTC. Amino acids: CASSLPWTEGTQETQYF.

The CDR3 here is CASSWGGQGKMGNQPQHF. CDR3 coding DNA: TGTGCCAGCAGCTGGGGAGGACAGGGTAAAATGGGCAATCAGCCCCAGCATTTT. The chain uses TRBV11-3 and TRBJ1-5, with 8 bases matching TRBD1. Germline-derived CDR1 and CDR2 are SGHNT and YENEEA. The CDR3 consists of 18 residues. With V trimmed by 4 bases and J by 2 bases, 13 bases remained unmatched.

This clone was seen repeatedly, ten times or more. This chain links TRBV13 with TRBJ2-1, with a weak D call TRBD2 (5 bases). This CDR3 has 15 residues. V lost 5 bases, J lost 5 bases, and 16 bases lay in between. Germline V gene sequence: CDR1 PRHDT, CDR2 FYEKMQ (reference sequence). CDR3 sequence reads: CASSLPQGRDNEQFF. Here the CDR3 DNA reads TGTGCCAGCAGCCTTCCCCAAGGGAGAGACAATGAGCAGTTCTTC.

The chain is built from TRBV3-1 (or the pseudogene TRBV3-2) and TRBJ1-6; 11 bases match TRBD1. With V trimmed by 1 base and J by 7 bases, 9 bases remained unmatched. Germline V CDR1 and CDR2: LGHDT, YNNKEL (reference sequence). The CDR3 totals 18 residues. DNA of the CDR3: TGTGCCAGCAGCCAAGCCGGGACAGGGGGTTATCTCAATTCACCCCTCCACTTT. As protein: CASSQAGTGGYLNSPLHF.

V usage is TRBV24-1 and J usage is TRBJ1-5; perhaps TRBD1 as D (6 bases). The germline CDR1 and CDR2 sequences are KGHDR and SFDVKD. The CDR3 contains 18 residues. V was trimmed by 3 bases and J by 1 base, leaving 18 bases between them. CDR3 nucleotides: TGTGCCACCAGTGATGCACGGGGGGGCCAGCCAAGCAATCAGCCCCAGCATTTT. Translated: CATSDARGGQPSNQPQHF.

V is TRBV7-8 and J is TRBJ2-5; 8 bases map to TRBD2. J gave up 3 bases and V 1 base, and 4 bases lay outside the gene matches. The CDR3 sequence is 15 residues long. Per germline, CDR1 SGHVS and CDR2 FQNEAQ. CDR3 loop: CASSLGPAGEETQYF. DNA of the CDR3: TGTGCCAGCAGCTTAGGCCCAGCGGGGGAAGAGACCCAGTACTTC.

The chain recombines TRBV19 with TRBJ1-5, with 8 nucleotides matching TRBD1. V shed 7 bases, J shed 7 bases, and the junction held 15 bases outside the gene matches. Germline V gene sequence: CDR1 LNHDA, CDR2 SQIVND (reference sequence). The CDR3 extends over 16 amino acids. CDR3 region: CASMTLNRGSTQPQHF. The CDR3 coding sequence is TGTGCCAGTATGACACTAAACAGGGGGTCTACGCAGCCCCAGCATTTT.

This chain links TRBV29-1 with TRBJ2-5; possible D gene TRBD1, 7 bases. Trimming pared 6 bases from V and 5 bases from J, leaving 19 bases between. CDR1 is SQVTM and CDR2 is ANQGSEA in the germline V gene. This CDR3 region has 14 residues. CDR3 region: CSVSTGEGGETQYF. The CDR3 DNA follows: TGCAGCGTGTCAACAGGGGAAGGGGGGGAGACCCAGTACTTC.

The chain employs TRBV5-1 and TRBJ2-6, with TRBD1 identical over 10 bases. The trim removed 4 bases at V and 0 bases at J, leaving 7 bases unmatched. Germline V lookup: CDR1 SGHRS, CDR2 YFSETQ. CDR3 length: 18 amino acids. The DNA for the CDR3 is TGCGCCAGCAGCGGGATGACAGGGGGCTTCTCTGGGGCCAACGTCCTGACTTTC. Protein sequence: CASSGMTGGFSGANVLTF. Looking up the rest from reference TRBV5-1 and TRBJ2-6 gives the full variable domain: KAGVTQTPRYLIKTRGQQVTLSCSPISGHRSVSWYQQTPGQGLQFLFEYFSETQRNKGNFPGRFSGRQFSNSRSEMNVSTLELGDSALYLCASSGMTGGFSGANVLTFGAGSRLTVL.

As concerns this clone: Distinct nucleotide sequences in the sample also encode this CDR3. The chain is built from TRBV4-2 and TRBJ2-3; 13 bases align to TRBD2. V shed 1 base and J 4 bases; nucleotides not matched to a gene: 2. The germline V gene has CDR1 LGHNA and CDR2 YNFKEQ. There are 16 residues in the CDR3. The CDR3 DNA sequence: TGTGCCAGCAGCCAAGTCGGACTAGCGGGAGCAGATACGCAGTATTTT. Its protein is CASSQVGLAGADTQYF.

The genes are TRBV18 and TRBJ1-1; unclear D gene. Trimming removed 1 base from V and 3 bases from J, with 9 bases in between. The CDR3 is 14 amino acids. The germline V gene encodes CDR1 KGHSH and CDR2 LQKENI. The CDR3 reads CASSPLARDTEAFF. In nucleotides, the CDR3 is TGTGCCAGCTCACCACTTGCGCGGGACACTGAAGCTTTCTTT. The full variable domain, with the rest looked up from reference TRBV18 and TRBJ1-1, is NAGVMQNPRHLVRRRGQEARLRCSPMKGHSHVYWYRQLPEEGLKFMVYLQKENIIDESGMPKERFSAEFPKEGPSILRIQQVVRGDSAAYFCASSPLARDTEAFFGQGTRLTVV.

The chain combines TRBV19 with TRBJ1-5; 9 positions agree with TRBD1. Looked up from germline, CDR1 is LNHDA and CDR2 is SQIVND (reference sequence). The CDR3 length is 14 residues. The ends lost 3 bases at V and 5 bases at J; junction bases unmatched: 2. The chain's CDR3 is CASSMTGGHQPQHF. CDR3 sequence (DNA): TGTGCCAGTAGTATGACAGGGGGTCATCAGCCCCAGCATTTT.

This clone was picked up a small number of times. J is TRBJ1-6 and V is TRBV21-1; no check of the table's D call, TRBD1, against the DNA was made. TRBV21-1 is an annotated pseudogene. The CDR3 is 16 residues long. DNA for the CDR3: TGTGCCAGCCGCGTTCCGGCCGGGACAGGGGATTCACCCCTCCACTTT. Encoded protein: CASRVPAGTGDSPLHF.

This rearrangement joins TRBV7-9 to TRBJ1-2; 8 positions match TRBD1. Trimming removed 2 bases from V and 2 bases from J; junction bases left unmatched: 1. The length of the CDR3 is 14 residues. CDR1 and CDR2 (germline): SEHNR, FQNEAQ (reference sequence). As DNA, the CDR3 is TGTGCCAGCAGCTTAAACAGGGGGAACTATGGCTACACCTTC. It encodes CASSLNRGNYGYTF.

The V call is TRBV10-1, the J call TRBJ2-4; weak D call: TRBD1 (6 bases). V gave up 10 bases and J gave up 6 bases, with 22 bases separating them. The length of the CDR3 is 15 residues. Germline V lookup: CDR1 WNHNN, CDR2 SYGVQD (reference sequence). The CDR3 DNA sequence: TGCGCCACAACGACAGGTAAGGGTGATGGAAACATTCAGTACTTC. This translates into CATTTGKGDGNIQYF.

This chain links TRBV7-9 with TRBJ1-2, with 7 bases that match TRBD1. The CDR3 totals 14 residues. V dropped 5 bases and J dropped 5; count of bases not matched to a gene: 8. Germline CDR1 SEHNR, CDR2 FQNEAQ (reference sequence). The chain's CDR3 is CASSRTGTDYGYTF. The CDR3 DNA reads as TGTGCCAGCAGCAGAACCGGGACAGATTATGGCTACACCTTC.

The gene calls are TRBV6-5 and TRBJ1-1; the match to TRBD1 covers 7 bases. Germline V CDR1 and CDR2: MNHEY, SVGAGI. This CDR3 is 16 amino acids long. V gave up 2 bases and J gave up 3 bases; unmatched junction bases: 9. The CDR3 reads CASSYRRGRTDTEAFF. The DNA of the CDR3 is TGTGCCAGCAGTTACAGGAGGGGGCGCACGGACACTGAAGCTTTCTTT.

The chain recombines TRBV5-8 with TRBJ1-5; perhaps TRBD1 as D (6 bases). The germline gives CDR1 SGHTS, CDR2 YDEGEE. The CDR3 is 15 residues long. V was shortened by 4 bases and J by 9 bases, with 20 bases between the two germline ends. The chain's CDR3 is CASSHPGAGVRPQHF. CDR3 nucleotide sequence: TGTGCCAGCAGCCATCCAGGGGCGGGGGTTAGGCCCCAGCATTTT.

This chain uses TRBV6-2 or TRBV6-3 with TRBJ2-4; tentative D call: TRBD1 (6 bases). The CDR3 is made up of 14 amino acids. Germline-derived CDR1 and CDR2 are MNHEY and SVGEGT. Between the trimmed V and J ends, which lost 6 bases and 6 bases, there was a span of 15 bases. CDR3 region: CASRPTGYGNIQYF. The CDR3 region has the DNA TGTGCCAGCAGACCTACAGGGTATGGAAACATTCAGTACTTC.

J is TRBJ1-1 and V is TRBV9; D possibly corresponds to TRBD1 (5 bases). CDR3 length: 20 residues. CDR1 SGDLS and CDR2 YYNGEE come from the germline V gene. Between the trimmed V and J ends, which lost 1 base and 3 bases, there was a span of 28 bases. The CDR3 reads CASSVSGGKTAGLLDTEAFF. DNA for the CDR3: TGTGCCAGCAGCGTATCCGGGGGGAAGACCGCAGGCCTTTTAGACACTGAAGCTTTCTTT.